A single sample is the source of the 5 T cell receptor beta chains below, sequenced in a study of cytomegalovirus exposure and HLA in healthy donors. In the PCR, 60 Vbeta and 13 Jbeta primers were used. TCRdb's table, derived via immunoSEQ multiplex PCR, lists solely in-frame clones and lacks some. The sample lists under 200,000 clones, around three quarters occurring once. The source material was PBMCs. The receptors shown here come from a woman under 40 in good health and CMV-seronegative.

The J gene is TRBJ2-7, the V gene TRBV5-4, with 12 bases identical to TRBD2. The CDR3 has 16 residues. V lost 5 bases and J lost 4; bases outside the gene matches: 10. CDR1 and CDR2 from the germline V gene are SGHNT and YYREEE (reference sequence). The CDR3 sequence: CASSYWTSGIVYEQYF. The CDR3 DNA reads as TGTGCCAGCAGTTACTGGACTAGCGGGATTGTTTACGAGCAGTACTTC.

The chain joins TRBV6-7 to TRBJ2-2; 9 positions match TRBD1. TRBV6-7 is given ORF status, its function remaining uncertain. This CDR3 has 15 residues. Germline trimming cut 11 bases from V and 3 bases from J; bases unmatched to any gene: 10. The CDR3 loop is CAVPRDREDTGELFF. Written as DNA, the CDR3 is TGTGCCGTCCCACGGGACAGGGAGGACACCGGGGAGCTGTTTTTT.

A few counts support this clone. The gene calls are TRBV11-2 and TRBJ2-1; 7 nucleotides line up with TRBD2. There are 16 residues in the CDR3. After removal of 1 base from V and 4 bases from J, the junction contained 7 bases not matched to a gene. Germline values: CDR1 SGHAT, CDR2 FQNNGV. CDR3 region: CASSLVAGTIYNEQFF. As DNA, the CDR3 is TGTGCCAGCAGCTTAGTAGCCGGGACTATATACAATGAGCAGTTCTTC. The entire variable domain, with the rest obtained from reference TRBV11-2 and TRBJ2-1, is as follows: EAGVAQSPRYKIIEKRQSVAFWCNPISGHATLYWYQQILGQGPKLLIQFQNNGVVDDSQLPKDRFSAERLKGVDSTLKIQPAKLEDSAVYLCASSLVAGTIYNEQFFGPGTRLTVL.

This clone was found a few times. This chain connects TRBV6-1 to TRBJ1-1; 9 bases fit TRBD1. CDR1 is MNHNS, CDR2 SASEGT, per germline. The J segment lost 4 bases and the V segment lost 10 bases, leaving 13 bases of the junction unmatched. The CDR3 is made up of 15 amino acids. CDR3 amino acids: CATRDRVLISTEAFF. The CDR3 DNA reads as TGTGCCACCCGGGACAGGGTGTTGATAAGCACTGAAGCTTTCTTT.

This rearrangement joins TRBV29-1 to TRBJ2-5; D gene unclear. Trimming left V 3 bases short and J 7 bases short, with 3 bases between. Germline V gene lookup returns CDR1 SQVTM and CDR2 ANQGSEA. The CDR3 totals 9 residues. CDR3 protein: CSVERTQYF. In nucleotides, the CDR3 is TGCAGCGTTGAGAGGACCCAGTACTTC.